This T cell receptor (beta chain) was identified during a study of T cell changes during pregnancy in multiple sclerosis. Trimming removed 0 bases at V and 0 bases at J, with 8 bases between. The CDR3 loop spans 15 amino acids. The germline gives CDR1 LGHNT, CDR2 FRNRAP. Here immunoSEQ multiplex PCR was the method, and the copy in TCRdb shows in-frame clones only, minus some. The table has about 63,000 clones, 80% to 95% seen once; the top ten hold 3.2%. This receptor was identified in a female donor with multiple sclerosis, enrolled in a pregnancy study. The chain uses TRBV12-5 and TRBJ1-1; D possibly corresponds to TRBD1 (6 bases). This specimen was CD8+ T cells from peripheral blood mononuclear cells, taken in the second trimester of pregnancy. CDR3 bases: TGTGCTAGTGGTTTGGTAGGACAGCTGAACACTGAAGCTTTCTTT. It yields the protein CASGLVGQLNTEAFF.